This T cell receptor beta chain was recovered during a study of T cell responses to AZD1222 COVID-19 vaccine. Points from the study as a whole: With dominance at 160-218 and 743-854, vaccine-associated CD4 TCRs spanned spike. Most donors were white British and more were female, and clonal diversity was possibly underestimated.

Here immunoSEQ multiplex PCR was the method, and the copy in TCRdb shows in-frame clones only, minus some. This table holds more than 95,000 clones, about 90% found once. The CDR3 length is 13 residues. Germline trimming cut 5 bases from V and 7 bases from J; bases unmatched to any gene: 5. In regard to this clone: The antigen remains undetermined.

The material sequenced was peripheral blood, taken on day 0 of AZD1222 vaccination. The chain combines TRBV12-3 or TRBV12-4 with TRBJ1-2; 9 bases align to TRBD1. This clonotype originated in an adult in good health. The CDR3 loop reads CASSPQTGGGYTF. DNA for the CDR3: TGTGCCAGCAGTCCCCAGACAGGGGGTGGCTACACCTTC.